Below are 31 T cell receptor beta chains sequenced from a single sample in a study of graft-versus-host responses after intestinal transplantation. For these receptors, no antigen is known. Sequenced by immunoSEQ multiplex PCR; TCRdb stores in-frame clones only, minus some. The table records some 90,000 clones, about nine tenths of them present only once. Specimen: unstimulated CD8+ T cells sorted from spleen or lymph node cells, collected before transplant. The receptors come from a human donor who was the organ donor for an intestinal transplant.

J is TRBJ2-5 and V is TRBV7-9; the D gene is possibly TRBD2 (6 bases). Trimming stripped 1 base from V and 3 bases from J, with 9 bases between. CDR1 is SEHNR, CDR2 FQNEAQ, per germline (reference sequence). There are 14 residues in the CDR3. CDR3 sequence: CASSLVGGEETQYF. The CDR3 DNA follows: TGTGCCAGCAGCTTAGTGGGGGGAGAAGAGACCCAGTACTTC.

The V call is TRBV9, the J call TRBJ2-7, with 7 positions matching TRBD1. The CDR3 is 16 amino acids. Germline V gives CDR1 SGDLS, CDR2 YYNGEE. V was pared by 4 bases and J by 0 bases, with 10 bases of the junction left unmatched. The DNA of the CDR3 is TGTGCCAGCAGCTCATCTCGGGACAGCCCCTCCTACGAGCAGTACTTC. Its translation: CASSSSRDSPSYEQYF.

This rearrangement joins TRBV15 to TRBJ1-4; unclear D gene. Germline CDR1 LNHNV, CDR2 YYDKDF (reference sequence). This CDR3 region has 14 residues. Trimming took off 5 bases at V and 4 bases at J, with 11 bases between the two ends. CDR3 protein: CATSRSCFNEKLFF. In DNA, the CDR3 is TGTGCCACCAGCCGGAGTTGCTTTAATGAAAAACTGTTTTTT.

The V and J genes are TRBV4-3 and TRBJ1-6; D gene ambiguous. CDR3 size: 17 residues. Trimming pared 0 bases from V and 7 bases from J, leaving 16 bases between. Germline V gene lookup returns CDR1 LGHNA and CDR2 YSLEER. The CDR3 DNA reads as TGCGCCAGCAGCCAAGATCGTTGGCAGGCGACGAATTCACCCCTCCACTTT. This codes for CASSQDRWQATNSPLHF.

The chain links TRBV6-5 to TRBJ2-7; tentatively, D is TRBD1 (5 bases). This CDR3 comprises 14 residues. V gave up 5 bases and J gave up 1 base, with 12 bases separating them. The germline V gene encodes CDR1 MNHEY and CDR2 SVGAGI. CDR3 region: CASSEWRQSYEQYF. The CDR3 DNA follows: TGTGCCAGCAGTGAATGGAGACAGTCCTACGAGCAGTACTTC.

The rearrangement joins TRBV4-3 to TRBJ2-2; D might be TRBD1 (5 bases). This CDR3 region has 14 residues. V lost 2 bases to trimming and J lost 6 bases, with 10 bases between them. In germline, CDR1 is LGHNA, CDR2 YSLEER. The chain's CDR3 is CASSQPQAPGELFF. The CDR3 DNA reads TGCGCCAGCAGCCAACCACAGGCCCCCGGGGAGCTGTTTTTT.

The V and J genes are TRBV29-1 and TRBJ2-3, with D perhaps TRBD1 (7 bases). This CDR3 contains 13 residues. Germline loops: CDR1 SQVTM, CDR2 ANQGSEA. V lost 8 bases, J lost 3 bases, and 15 bases lay in between. CDR3 in DNA: TGCAGCACCCAGGGGGGTTGGACAGATACGCAGTATTTT. This encodes CSTQGGWTDTQYF.

The CDR3 is CASSERTTDTQYF. CDR3 bases: TGTGCCAGTTCAGAGCGGACCACAGATACGCAGTATTTT. The gene calls are TRBV28 and TRBJ2-3, with a weak D call TRBD2 (5 bases). This CDR3 has 13 amino acids. Germline V gene data show CDR1 as MDHEN and CDR2 as SYDVKM. With 9 bases removed from V and 2 bases from J, the gap between germline ends came to 12 bases. The full variable domain, completed using reference TRBV28 and TRBJ2-3, is DVKVTQSSRYLVKRTGEKVFLECVQDMDHENMFWYRQDPGLGLRLIYFSYDVKMKEKGDIPEGYSVSREKKERFSLILESASTNQTSMYLCASSERTTDTQYFGPGTRLTVL.

CDR3 in DNA: TGTGCCAGCAGTGAGGACAGTCCGTACGAGCAGTACTTC. Protein: CASSEDSPYEQYF. This chain links TRBV6-1 with TRBJ2-5; possibly TRBD1 for D (6 bases). The J call may be mistaken, given a closer DNA end match to TRBJ2-7. The length of the CDR3 is 13 residues. CDR1 is MNHNS, CDR2 SASEGT, per germline.

The chain links TRBV9 to TRBJ1-2; 8 positions match TRBD1. Trimming at V came to 8 bases and at J to 4 bases, leaving 10 bases not matched to a gene. CDR1 and CDR2 (germline): SGDLS, YYNGEE. The length of the CDR3 is 14 residues. CDR3 nucleotides: TGTGCCAGTACCCTTCCAGGGGGCTTCTATGGCTACACCTTC. It codes for CASTLPGGFYGYTF. Full variable domain (missing parts from reference TRBV9 and TRBJ1-2): DSGVTQTPKHLITATGQRVTLRCSPRSGDLSVYWYQQSLDQGLQFLIQYYNGEERAKGNILERFSAQQFPDLHSELNLSSLELGDSALYFCASTLPGGFYGYTFGSGTRLTVV.

Here the CDR3 DNA reads TGTGCCAGCAGCAAGGCGGGGGGGGCTGATGAGCAGTACTTC. This gives the protein CASSKAGGADEQYF. This chain joins TRBV7-9 and TRBJ2-7; 9 positions match TRBD2. Germline V gene lookup returns CDR1 SEHNR and CDR2 FQNEAQ (reference sequence). There are 14 residues in the CDR3. V dropped 5 bases and J dropped 7; count of bases not matched to a gene: 9.

The J gene is TRBJ2-1, the V gene TRBV7-6; D is perhaps TRBD1 (6 bases). The CDR3 runs to 16 residues. CDR1 and CDR2 from the germline V gene are SGHVS and FNYEAQ. Trimming cost V 1 base and J 0 bases, with 10 bases left between them. CDR3 coding DNA: TGTGCCAGCAGCTTAGGATTAGGGGGCTCCTACAATGAGCAGTTCTTC. This encodes CASSLGLGGSYNEQFF. Drawing the rest from reference TRBV7-6 and TRBJ2-1, the complete variable domain is GAGVSQSPRYKVTKRGQDVALRCDPISGHVSLYWYRQALGQGPEFLTYFNYEAQQDKSGLPNDRFSAERPEGSISTLTIQRTEQRDSAMYRCASSLGLGGSYNEQFFGPGTRLTVL.

The chain is built from TRBV7-8 and TRBJ2-5; a weak D match, TRBD1 (5 bases). V dropped 1 base and J dropped 5 bases, with 11 bases sitting between them. This CDR3 spans 14 amino acids. Germline-derived CDR1 and CDR2 are SGHVS and FQNEAQ. CDR3 sequence: CASSLVRQTETQYF. The DNA for the CDR3 is TGTGCCAGCAGCTTAGTCAGACAGACCGAGACCCAGTACTTC. The variable domain in full, completed from reference TRBV7-8 and TRBJ2-5, reads GAGVSQSPRYKVAKRGQDVALRCDPISGHVSLFWYQQALGQGPEFLTYFQNEAQLDKSGLPSDRFFAERPEGSVSTLKIQRTQQEDSAVYLCASSLVRQTETQYFGPGTRLLVL.

The chain recombines TRBV29-1 with TRBJ2-7; D may be TRBD1 (5 bases). The germline V and J ends were trimmed by 7 bases and 6 bases, with 19 bases remaining between them. The CDR3 has 13 residues. Germline V CDR1 and CDR2: SQVTM, ANQGSEA. The CDR3 is CSATGPGWGEQYF. The CDR3 DNA sequence: TGCAGCGCTACAGGCCCTGGATGGGGCGAGCAGTACTTC.

The V call is TRBV19, the J call TRBJ1-5; possibly TRBD1 for D (5 bases). In germline, CDR1 is LNHDA, CDR2 SQIVND (reference sequence). The CDR3 loop spans 16 amino acids. V was cut by 5 bases and J by 0 bases, with 14 bases left in between. CDR3 amino acids: CASSGGTHLSNQPQHF. The CDR3 nucleotides are TGTGCCAGTAGTGGCGGGACCCATCTTAGCAATCAGCCCCAGCATTTT.

J is TRBJ1-1 and V is TRBV7-2; D is perhaps TRBD1 (5 bases). The CDR3 sequence is 16 residues long. Deletions cut 5 bases from V and 0 bases from J, with 16 bases between. Germline V gene sequence: CDR1 SGHTA, CDR2 FQGNSA. CDR3 DNA: TGTGCCAGCAGCCTAGTAGGACAACCACTGAACACTGAAGCTTTCTTT. It is translated as CASSLVGQPLNTEAFF.

The chain employs TRBV19 and TRBJ1-2; 8 positions agree with TRBD1. Germline CDR1 and CDR2: LNHDA and SQIVND (reference sequence). The CDR3 has 12 amino acids. The V and J ends lost 8 bases and 7 bases, in that order; junction bases with no gene match: 6. The CDR3 DNA follows: TGTGCCAGTTCAGGGGGCGCATTTGGCTACACCTTC. This sequence encodes CASSGGAFGYTF.

The chain joins TRBV5-5 to TRBJ1-5; 7 nucleotides agree with TRBD1. After removal of 0 bases from V and 4 bases from J, the junction contained 4 bases not matched to a gene. CDR1 is SGHKS and CDR2 is YYEKEE in the germline V gene (reference sequence). This CDR3 has 15 residues. The CDR3: CASSLAATGNQPQHF. In nucleotides, the CDR3 is TGTGCCAGCAGCTTGGCCGCGACAGGGAATCAGCCCCAGCATTTT. Combining the CDR3 with reference TRBV5-5 and TRBJ1-5 gives the whole variable domain DAGVTQSPTHLIKTRGQQVTLRCSPISGHKSVSWYQQVLGQGPQFIFQYYEKEERGRGNFPDRFSARQFPNYSSELNVNALLLGDSALYLCASSLAATGNQPQHFGDGTRLSIL.

The chain employs TRBV6-1 and TRBJ1-2; TRBD1 is a possible D gene (6 bases). The CDR3 totals 18 residues. V was trimmed by 0 bases and J by 7 bases, leaving 24 bases between them. Germline assignment: CDR1 MNHNS and CDR2 SASEGT. CDR3: CASSEARGGGQSLRGYTF. CDR3 coding DNA: TGTGCCAGCAGTGAAGCGCGCGGGGGCGGGCAATCACTACGTGGCTACACCTTC.

V and J are TRBV27 and TRBJ2-3; a weak D match, TRBD1 (6 bases). V lost 1 base, J lost 3 bases, and 8 bases lay in between. Germline V gene sequence: CDR1 MNHEY, CDR2 SMNVEV (reference sequence). The CDR3 runs to 14 residues. CDR3 sequence (DNA): TGTGCCAGCAGTTTATGGGACAATACAGATACGCAGTATTTT. Amino acid sequence: CASSLWDNTDTQYF.

This chain links TRBV28 with TRBJ2-3; 9 nucleotides match TRBD2. Germline V CDR1 and CDR2: MDHEN, SYDVKM. CDR3 size: 15 residues. The V gene end was trimmed by 5 bases and the J gene end by 0 bases; junction bases not matched to a gene: 3. The CDR3 DNA reads TGTGCCAGCAGTAAAGGACTAGCGAGCACAGATACGCAGTATTTT. Translating gives CASSKGLASTDTQYF.

The chain carries TRBV9 and TRBJ1-1; D might be TRBD1 (5 bases). Germline V lookup: CDR1 SGDLS, CDR2 YYNGEE. The CDR3 consists of 15 residues. Deletions cut 0 bases from V and 4 bases from J, with 13 bases between. The CDR3 loop is CASSVVSGFGTEAFF. CDR3 bases: TGTGCCAGCAGCGTAGTATCAGGGTTTGGCACTGAAGCTTTCTTT.

This chain joins TRBV7-2 and TRBJ2-3, with 8 bases aligning to TRBD2. J gave up 1 base and V 2 bases, and 2 bases lay outside the gene matches. Per germline, CDR1 SGHTA and CDR2 FQGNSA. CDR3 length: 15 amino acids. The CDR3 reads CASSLILAGTDTQYF. Here the CDR3 DNA reads TGTGCCAGCAGCTTAATACTAGCGGGCACAGATACGCAGTATTTT. Supplemented by reference TRBV7-2 and TRBJ2-3, the full variable domain reads GAGVSQSPSNKVTEKGKDVELRCDPISGHTALYWYRQSLGQGLEFLIYFQGNSAPDKSGLPSDRFSAERTGGSVSTLTIQRTQQEDSAVYLCASSLILAGTDTQYFGPGTRLTVL.

In DNA form, the CDR3 reads TGTGCCAGCGGCCTACAGGGAGTTCAGCCCCAGCATTTT. Translation gives CASGLQGVQPQHF. The gene calls are TRBV27 and TRBJ1-5; D is possibly TRBD1 (6 bases). The ends were cut back, 8 bases at V and 6 bases at J, with 14 bases in the middle. CDR1 and CDR2 (germline): MNHEY, SMNVEV (reference sequence). The CDR3 runs to 13 residues.

V gene TRBV4-1 combines with J gene TRBJ1-6; 10 nucleotides align to TRBD1. Germline CDR1 and CDR2: MGHRA and YSYEKL. V shed 0 bases, J shed 12 bases, and the junction held 8 bases outside the gene matches. The length of the CDR3 is 16 residues. The CDR3 sequence: CASSQEPGQGMVPLHF. In DNA, the CDR3 is TGCGCCAGCAGCCAAGAACCGGGACAGGGGATGGTACCCCTCCACTTT.

This clone was seen just once. The CDR3 nucleotides are TGTGCCAGCAGTTACCGCAGGACCCTCCACTTT. Translation: CASSYRRTLHF. The V gene is TRBV7-2, the J gene TRBJ1-6; unclear D gene. The CDR3 runs to 11 residues. CDR1 and CDR2 (germline): SGHTA, FQGNSA. Trimming took 6 bases from V and 14 from J, leaving 11 bases between them.

This chain links TRBV11-2 with TRBJ1-2, with D unclear. Germline CDR1 SGHAT, CDR2 FQNNGV. The CDR3 runs 11 residues. Trimming took off 10 bases at V and 2 bases at J, with 8 bases between the two ends. CDR3 nucleotide sequence: TGTGCCATAGGAGCCAACTATGGCTACACCTTC. This gives the protein CAIGANYGYTF.

This sequence joins TRBV27 and TRBJ1-5, with TRBD1 matching 7 bases. After removal of 5 bases from V and 2 bases from J, the junction contained 3 bases not matched to a gene. CDR3 length: 14 amino acids. Per the germline V gene, CDR1 is MNHEY and CDR2 is SMNVEV (reference sequence). CDR3 nucleotide sequence: TGTGCCAGCAGTCCAAGGGGGCGCAATCAGCCCCAGCATTTT. Protein: CASSPRGRNQPQHF.

The V and J genes are TRBV19 and TRBJ1-1; TRBD1 agrees at 8 bases. The CDR3 length is 14 residues. CDR1 is LNHDA and CDR2 is SQIVND in the germline V gene (reference sequence). The V gene end was trimmed by 4 bases and the J gene end by 1 base; junction bases not matched to a gene: 2. CDR3 nucleotide sequence: TGTGCCAGTAGTACCGGGACAGGGAACACTGAAGCTTTCTTT. Translating gives CASSTGTGNTEAFF.

The chain joins TRBV27 to TRBJ2-1, with 11 bases identical to TRBD2. From germline, CDR1 is MNHEY and CDR2 SMNVEV (reference sequence). V shed 2 bases and J 4 bases; nucleotides not matched to a gene: 13. The CDR3 has 19 amino acids. The CDR3 DNA reads TGTGCCAGCAGTTTACCCTTATTGAATGTAGCGGGGGGGTACAATGAGCAGTTCTTC. This gives the protein CASSLPLLNVAGGYNEQFF.

The CDR3 nucleotides read TGCAGCGTTCAGGGGGACTATGGCTACACCTTC. Translating gives CSVQGDYGYTF. The rearrangement links TRBV29-1 to TRBJ1-2; TRBD1 agrees at 7 bases. With 5 bases clipped from V and 3 bases from J, the junction kept 0 bases outside the gene matches. CDR3 length: 11 residues. Germline values: CDR1 SQVTM, CDR2 ANQGSEA.